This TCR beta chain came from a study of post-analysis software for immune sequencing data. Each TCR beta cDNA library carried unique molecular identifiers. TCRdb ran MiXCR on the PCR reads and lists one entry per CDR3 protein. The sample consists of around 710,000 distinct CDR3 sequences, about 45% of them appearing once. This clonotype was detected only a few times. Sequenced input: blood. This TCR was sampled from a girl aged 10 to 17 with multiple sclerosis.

CDR3 amino acids: CASSESGAEGAFF. The DNA for the CDR3 is TGCGCCAGCAGTGAATCCGGTGCGGAAGGGGCTTTCTTT. V is TRBV10-1 and J is TRBJ1-1, with D unresolved. With 3 bases removed from V and 11 bases from J, the gap between germline ends came to 16 bases. The CDR3 contains 13 residues. Germline lookup yields CDR1 WNHNN and CDR2 SYGVQD (reference sequence).